These 7 T cell receptor beta chains came from one sample sequenced in a study of cytomegalovirus exposure and HLA in healthy donors. Sequenced by immunoSEQ multiplex PCR; TCRdb stores in-frame clones only, minus some. The repertoire holds about 98,000 clones, with less than 90% as singletons. Sequenced sample: PBMCs. The receptors stem from a man younger than 35 in good health and CMV-seropositive.

The chain recombines TRBV5-6 with TRBJ2-7; 7 bases fit TRBD2. CDR1 SGHDT and CDR2 YYEEEE come from the germline V gene. V lost 0 bases, J lost 2 bases, and 8 bases stayed unmatched. CDR3 length: 16 amino acids. The CDR3 nucleotides are TGTGCCAGCAGCTTGGTGGGCGGGGGAGCCACCTACGAGCAGTACTTC. It codes for CASSLVGGGATYEQYF. The full variable domain, rest sourced from reference TRBV5-6 and TRBJ2-7, is DAGVTQSPTHLIKTRGQQVTLRCSPKSGHDTVSWYQQALGQGPQFIFQYYEEEERQRGNFPDRFSGHQFPNYSSELNVNALLLGDSALYLCASSLVGGGATYEQYFGPGTRLTVT.

This clone was detected only once. V is TRBV7-2 and J is TRBJ2-1; 8 nucleotides line up with TRBD2. Germline trimming cut 7 bases from V and 5 bases from J; bases unmatched to any gene: 7. The CDR3 totals 14 residues. Germline CDR1 reads SGHTA; CDR2 reads FQGNSA. The CDR3 loop is CASTVAGLHNEQFF. CDR3 nucleotides: TGTGCCAGCACCGTAGCGGGGCTGCACAATGAGCAGTTCTTC.

The CDR3 reads CASSLEGTLNQPQHF. The CDR3 DNA is TGTGCCAGCAGCTTGGAGGGGACACTTAATCAGCCCCAGCATTTT. The chain has TRBV5-6 and TRBJ1-5; a weak D match, TRBD1 (6 bases). The V gene's germline CDR1 is SGHDT and CDR2 YYEEEE. The CDR3 covers 15 residues. V gave up 0 bases and J gave up 4 bases, with 11 bases separating them.

This clone has only one observation. The V gene is TRBV29-1, the J gene TRBJ2-1; D perhaps matches TRBD2 (6 bases). CDR1 is SQVTM, CDR2 ANQGSEA, per germline. The V and J ends lost 6 bases and 5 bases respectively, with 14 bases between them. This CDR3 is 13 amino acids long. The CDR3 bases are TGCAGCGTGGAGCGGGTTGGGAACAATGAGCAGTTCTTC. It yields the protein CSVERVGNNEQFF.

The chain recombines TRBV7-6 with TRBJ2-5; TRBD2 agrees at 10 bases. The CDR3 sequence is 19 residues long. After removal of 5 bases from V and 4 bases from J, the junction contained 19 bases not matched to a gene. CDR1 is SGHVS, CDR2 FNYEAQ, per germline. CDR3 sequence (DNA): TGTGCCAGCAGCCTAAGTCGGAAGAGCGGGAGGGCCTTCGGAGAGACCCAGTACTTC. Its protein product is CASSLSRKSGRAFGETQYF.

V and J are TRBV27 and TRBJ2-7, with 9 bases identical to TRBD1. This CDR3 is built from 17 residues. Germline lookup yields CDR1 MNHEY and CDR2 SMNVEV (reference sequence). The V gene end was trimmed by 5 bases and the J gene end by 2 bases; junction bases not matched to a gene: 13. CDR3 amino acids: CASSPLRGQGTPYEQYF. CDR3 DNA: TGTGCCAGCAGTCCACTCCGGGGACAGGGAACCCCCTACGAGCAGTACTTC.

V is TRBV5-1 and J is TRBJ2-3; TRBD2 agrees at 11 bases. The CDR3 extends over 16 amino acids. Germline CDR1 reads SGHRS; CDR2 reads YFSETQ. Trimming at V came to 4 bases and at J to 5 bases, leaving 9 bases not matched to a gene. The CDR3 nucleotides are TGCGCCAGCAGCAGAATTAGCGGGGGGGCCGAAGATACGCAGTATTTT. It yields the protein CASSRISGGAEDTQYF. Looking up the rest from reference TRBV5-1 and TRBJ2-3 gives the full variable domain: KAGVTQTPRYLIKTRGQQVTLSCSPISGHRSVSWYQQTPGQGLQFLFEYFSETQRNKGNFPGRFSGRQFSNSRSEMNVSTLELGDSALYLCASSRISGGAEDTQYFGPGTRLTVL.